This passage covers 10 T cell receptor beta chains from one sample sequenced in a study of blood T cell repertoires in COVID-19. Produced via immunoSEQ multiplex PCR; TCRdb's table is partial and in-frame only. The table includes 150,000 to 200,000 clones, 70% to 90% detected once. The source material was peripheral blood. These receptors all stem from a man in his forties with active or convalescent COVID-19.

V is TRBV6-1 and J is TRBJ1-5; 11 bases agree with TRBD1. The V gene end was trimmed by 1 base and the J gene end by 6 bases; junction bases not matched to a gene: 8. The V gene's germline CDR1 is MNHNS and CDR2 SASEGT. The CDR3 runs to 17 residues. CDR3 DNA sequence: TGTGCCAGCAGTGAAGTCGGACAGGGGGCGCGGGGTCAGCCCCAGCATTTT. This codes for CASSEVGQGARGQPQHF.

J is TRBJ1-6 and V is TRBV6-1; no firm D call. CDR1 and CDR2 (germline): MNHNS, SASEGT. V lost 2 bases and J 8 bases, leaving 13 bases between the germline ends. The CDR3 consists of 15 residues. CDR3 residues: CASSEYGSGDSPLHF. DNA for the CDR3: TGTGCCAGCAGTGAATATGGCAGCGGGGATTCACCCCTCCACTTT.

CDR3 protein: CASSGTAPNSPLHF. The CDR3 DNA reads as TGTGCCAGCTCAGGAACAGCCCCTAATTCACCCCTCCACTTT. The V gene is TRBV18, the J gene TRBJ1-6; D call uncertain. This CDR3 region has 14 residues. Germline CDR1 and CDR2: KGHSH and LQKENI. Trimming shortened V by 5 bases and J by 6 bases, and 11 bases separated the two germline ends.

The V and J genes are TRBV5-1 and TRBJ1-1, with 7 bases aligning to TRBD1. The CDR3 covers 17 residues. CDR1 and CDR2 (germline): SGHRS, YFSETQ. J gave up 4 bases and V 4 bases, and 16 bases lay outside the gene matches. DNA of the CDR3: TGCGCCAGCAGCGCTAGACAGGGACCCGACGAAAGCACTGAAGCTTTCTTT. Protein product: CASSARQGPDESTEAFF.

The chain couples TRBV19 to TRBJ1-5, with D unclear. The CDR3 totals 16 residues. CDR1 and CDR2 from the germline V gene are LNHDA and SQIVND (reference sequence). The germline V and J ends were trimmed by 3 bases and 2 bases, with 14 bases remaining between them. CDR3 region: CASSMDGAVRNQPQHF. CDR3 sequence (DNA): TGTGCCAGTAGTATGGATGGCGCGGTCCGCAATCAGCCCCAGCATTTT.

The chain carries TRBV7-8 and TRBJ2-7, with 9 nucleotides matching TRBD1. Germline loops: CDR1 SGHVS, CDR2 FQNEAQ. CDR3 length: 16 amino acids. V lost 5 bases to trimming and J lost 6 bases; unmatched junction nucleotides: 14. CDR3 nucleotides: TGTGCCAGCAGCCCCTACTCGACAGGGGGTGGACGCGAGCAGTACTTC. Translated, it gives CASSPYSTGGGREQYF.

The V call is TRBV9, the J call TRBJ2-7; 11 nucleotides line up with TRBD1. The CDR3 contains 16 residues. In germline, CDR1 is SGDLS, CDR2 YYNGEE. The J segment lost 4 bases and the V segment lost 0 bases, leaving 6 bases of the junction unmatched. CDR3 region: CASSVAPGQGVYEQYF. CDR3 coding DNA: TGTGCCAGCAGCGTAGCTCCGGGACAGGGGGTGTACGAGCAGTACTTC.

This clone showed up just once. J is TRBJ2-7 and V is TRBV3-1 (or the pseudogene TRBV3-2); 9 bases match TRBD2. Trimming removed 3 bases from V and 9 bases from J; junction bases left unmatched: 15. The CDR3 covers 16 residues. From germline, CDR1 is LGHDT and CDR2 YNNKEL (reference sequence). The chain's CDR3 is CASSQPGTSRTNGQYF. The CDR3 DNA reads TGTGCCAGCAGCCAGCCAGGGACTAGCAGAACAAACGGGCAGTACTTC.

The chain combines TRBV2 with TRBJ2-3; TRBD2 is a possible D gene (6 bases). Germline assignment: CDR1 SNHLY and CDR2 FYNNEI. V was clipped by 8 bases and J by 2 bases, with 17 bases between them. This CDR3 is 15 amino acids long. Written as DNA, the CDR3 is TGTGCCAGCGTTAGACTAGACGGGTACACAGATACGCAGTATTTT. Translated: CASVRLDGYTDTQYF.

The chain recombines TRBV5-1 with TRBJ1-2, with TRBD1 identical over 7 bases. Looked up from germline, CDR1 is SGHRS and CDR2 is YFSETQ. This CDR3 comprises 17 residues. Losses at the gene ends were 0 bases for V and 4 bases for J; bases not matched to a gene: 12. Written as DNA, the CDR3 is TGCGCCAGCAGCTTGGTGTCGGACAGGACCTGGGGCTATGGCTACACCTTC. Translating gives CASSLVSDRTWGYGYTF.